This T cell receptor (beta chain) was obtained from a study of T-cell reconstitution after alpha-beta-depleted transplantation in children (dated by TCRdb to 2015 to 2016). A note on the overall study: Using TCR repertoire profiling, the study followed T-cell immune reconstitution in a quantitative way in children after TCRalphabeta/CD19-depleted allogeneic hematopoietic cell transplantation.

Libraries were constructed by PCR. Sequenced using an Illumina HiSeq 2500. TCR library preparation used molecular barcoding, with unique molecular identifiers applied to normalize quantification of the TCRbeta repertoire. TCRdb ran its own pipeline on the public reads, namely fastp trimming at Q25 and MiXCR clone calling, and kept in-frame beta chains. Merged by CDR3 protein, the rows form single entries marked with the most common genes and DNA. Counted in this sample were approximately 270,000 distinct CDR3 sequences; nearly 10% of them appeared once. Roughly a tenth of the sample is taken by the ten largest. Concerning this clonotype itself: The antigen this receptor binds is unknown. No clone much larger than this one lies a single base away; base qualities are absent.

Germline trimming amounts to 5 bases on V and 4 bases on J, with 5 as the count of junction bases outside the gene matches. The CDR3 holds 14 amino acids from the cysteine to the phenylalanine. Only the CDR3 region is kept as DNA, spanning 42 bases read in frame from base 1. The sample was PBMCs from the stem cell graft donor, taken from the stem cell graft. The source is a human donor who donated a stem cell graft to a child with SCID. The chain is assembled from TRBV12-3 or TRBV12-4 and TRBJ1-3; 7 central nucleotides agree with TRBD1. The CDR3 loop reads CASSPGQDGNTIYF. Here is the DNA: TGTGCCAGCAGTCCCGGACAGGACGGAAACACCATATATTTT.